This TCR beta chain was documented in a study of human CD8 memory T cell subsets. Findings and limits, study-wide: Similar levels of high diversity, measured as normalized Shannon-Wiener diversity, were found in stem-like memory and precursor exhausted T cells, which was not the case for effector memory cells.

Comments on this clonotype: Its antigen is not known.

The germline V gene has CDR1 LNHDA and CDR2 SQIVND (reference sequence). This CDR3 comprises 15 residues. TCR beta was sequenced from UMI-tagged 5' RACE libraries. In the source study's methods: Functional CDR3 beta clonotypes numbered roughly 2,800 to 18,000 per TCR beta library. One entry per CDR3 protein, without DNA, is what TCRdb gives after re-calling the 5' RACE reads. The V and J calls reflect TCRdb's pipeline rather than the authors' work. This repertoire comprises about 9,200 distinct CDR3 sequences; its ten largest clones make up less than 25%. Material for sequencing was CD8+ stem-like memory T cells (TSCM and TCM) sorted from PBMCs. Subset of the sample: stem-like memory CD8 T cells (TSTEM), CCR7+ PD-1- TIGIT-. The chain links TRBV19 to TRBJ2-5; checking the TCRdb D call of TRBD1 is not possible without DNA. This TCR derives from a human donor in good health. The CDR3 protein is CASSIPGDSQETQYF.